Shown below are 12 T cell receptor beta chains from a single sample sequenced in a study of blood T cell repertoires in COVID-19. The data were produced by immunoSEQ multiplex PCR, yet TCRdb's version contains in-frame clones alone and is incomplete. Altogether roughly 240,000 clones are present, 75% to 90% being singletons, with the ten largest covering approximately 3%. Material: peripheral blood. The receptors come from a woman aged 25-40 years who had recovered from COVID-19.

CDR3 DNA: TGTGCCAGCAGCTTAGTGGCTAGCGGGGGCACAGATACGCAGTATTTT. It translates to CASSLVASGGTDTQYF. J is TRBJ2-3 and V is TRBV7-9; 9 bases fit TRBD2. Looked up from germline, CDR1 is SEHNR and CDR2 is FQNEAQ (reference sequence). The CDR3 consists of 16 residues. V lost 1 base and J lost 1; bases outside the gene matches: 3. Filled out from reference TRBV7-9 and TRBJ2-3, the complete variable domain reads DTGVSQNPRHKITKRGQNVTFRCDPISEHNRLYWYRQTLGQGPEFLTYFQNEAQLEKSRLLSDRFSAERPKGSFSTLEIQRTEQGDSAMYLCASSLVASGGTDTQYFGPGTRLTVL.

The gene calls are TRBV21-1 and TRBJ2-1; no DNA check was done on the table's D call, TRBD2. TRBV21-1 is tagged as a pseudogene. The CDR3 sequence is 17 residues long. CDR3 nucleotides: TGTGCCAGCAGCCCCCGGACTGGCTCCGACTCCTACAATGAGCAGTTCTTC. This gives the protein CASSPRTGSDSYNEQFF.

This rearrangement joins TRBV7-8 to TRBJ1-2; 9 bases are shared with TRBD1. The CDR3 spans 15 residues. Germline V gene data show CDR1 as SGHVS and CDR2 as FQNEAQ. The ends lost 5 bases at V and 5 bases at J; junction bases unmatched: 9. The CDR3: CASSPRQGGAYGYTF. The CDR3 nucleotides are TGTGCCAGCAGCCCTAGACAGGGGGGCGCTTATGGCTACACCTTC.

V and J are TRBV13 and TRBJ1-4; the D is unclear. Trimming shortened V by 2 bases and J by 2 bases, and 12 bases separated the two germline ends. The CDR3 has 16 amino acids. From germline, CDR1 is PRHDT and CDR2 FYEKMQ (reference sequence). Here the CDR3 reads CASSLLAGNTNEKLFF. The CDR3 DNA reads as TGTGCCAGCAGCTTACTGGCAGGAAATACTAATGAAAAACTGTTTTTT.

This clone came up a few times. V usage is TRBV7-9 and J usage is TRBJ2-7, with D possibly TRBD2 on 6 matching bases. The CDR3 length is 14 residues. V gave up 4 bases and J gave up 1 base, with 11 bases separating them. Germline values: CDR1 SEHNR, CDR2 FQNEAQ (reference sequence). CDR3 protein: CASSSPLASYEQYF. DNA for the CDR3: TGTGCCAGCAGCTCCCCACTAGCTTCCTACGAGCAGTACTTC.

CDR3 amino acids: CASSPRTSGGARGWYEQYF. DNA for the CDR3: TGTGCCAGCAGCCCGAGGACTAGCGGGGGGGCTAGGGGTTGGTACGAGCAGTACTTC. This chain connects TRBV7-6 to TRBJ2-7, with 15 bases matching TRBD2. The CDR3 spans 19 residues. Germline CDR1 is SGHVS and CDR2 is FNYEAQ. The J segment lost 4 bases and the V segment lost 5 bases, leaving 15 bases of the junction unmatched. Drawing the rest from reference TRBV7-6 and TRBJ2-7, the complete variable domain is GAGVSQSPRYKVTKRGQDVALRCDPISGHVSLYWYRQALGQGPEFLTYFNYEAQQDKSGLPNDRFSAERPEGSISTLTIQRTEQRDSAMYRCASSPRTSGGARGWYEQYFGPGTRLTVT.

This chain uses TRBV12-3 or TRBV12-4 with TRBJ2-7, with a weak D call TRBD2 (5 bases). CDR3 length: 12 residues. V lost 8 bases, J lost 4 bases, and 12 bases lay in between. The CDR3, as DNA: TGTGCCAGCGCCCGTCGGAGGTACGAGCAGTACTTC. Translated: CASARRRYEQYF.

The gene calls are TRBV9 and TRBJ2-1; 12 nucleotides line up with TRBD2. In germline, CDR1 is SGDLS, CDR2 YYNGEE. The CDR3 loop spans 19 amino acids. J lost 0 bases, V lost 3 bases, and 10 bases had no gene match. The CDR3 loop is CASSAPTRLAGASYNEQFF. CDR3 bases: TGTGCCAGCAGCGCTCCTACCCGACTAGCGGGGGCCTCCTACAATGAGCAGTTCTTC.

The rearrangement uses TRBV11-2 and TRBJ1-2; TRBD1 matches 8 bases. Germline trimming cut 5 bases from V and 1 base from J; bases unmatched to any gene: 9. The CDR3 has 16 residues. The germline V gene has CDR1 SGHAT and CDR2 FQNNGV. The CDR3 DNA is TGTGCCAGCAGCCGGACAGGGACCCCTCTTAACTATGGCTACACCTTC. Translating it yields CASSRTGTPLNYGYTF.

The V gene is TRBV7-9, the J gene TRBJ1-1; no clear D gene. Germline lookup yields CDR1 SEHNR and CDR2 FQNEAQ (reference sequence). The V end lost 4 bases, the J end lost 0 bases, and 15 bases lay between the germline ends. There are 16 residues in the CDR3. The chain's CDR3 is CASSSPPRGMNTEAFF. The CDR3 nucleotides read TGTGCCAGCAGCTCTCCCCCCCGGGGTATGAACACTGAAGCTTTCTTT. Combining the CDR3 with reference TRBV7-9 and TRBJ1-1 gives the whole variable domain DTGVSQNPRHKITKRGQNVTFRCDPISEHNRLYWYRQTLGQGPEFLTYFQNEAQLEKSRLLSDRFSAERPKGSFSTLEIQRTEQGDSAMYLCASSSPPRGMNTEAFFGQGTRLTVV.

J is TRBJ2-2 and V is TRBV5-1, with 7 bases matching TRBD1. Germline V gene sequence: CDR1 SGHRS, CDR2 YFSETQ. The CDR3 contains 15 residues. With V trimmed by 4 bases and J by 0 bases, 3 bases remained unmatched. The CDR3 protein is CASSTGQPNTGELFF. The CDR3 nucleotides read TGCGCCAGCAGCACGGGACAGCCGAACACCGGGGAGCTGTTTTTT.

CDR3 nucleotide sequence: TGTGCCAGCAGCTCGGGGACATCTTCCTACGAGCAGTACTTC. This translates into CASSSGTSSYEQYF. This chain joins TRBV13 and TRBJ2-7; possibly TRBD1 for D (6 bases). In germline, CDR1 is PRHDT, CDR2 FYEKMQ (reference sequence). Trimming stripped 4 bases from V and 1 base from J, with 11 bases between. The CDR3 totals 14 residues.